What follows are 19 T cell receptor beta chains derived from one specimen sequenced in a study of beta chain features in type 1 diabetes. No antigen has been identified for these receptors. The investigators reverse transcribed all of the isolated RNA, so they sequenced expressed TCRB transcripts. Using immunoSEQ multiplex PCR, the repertoire was profiled, and TCRdb retains in-frame clones only, with some absent. The sample has around 260,000 clones; about 20% are singletons. Regarding the study as a whole: Significant though moderate, a shortening of TCRB CDR3s appeared in all four CD4+ subsets of Type 1 diabetes patients.

The sample comprised naive CD4+ T cells from blood. These receptors originate from a woman in her forties with type 1 diabetes.

The chain employs TRBV30 and TRBJ1-5, with D perhaps TRBD1 (5 bases). The CDR3 length is 16 residues. Germline V gives CDR1 GTSNPN, CDR2 SVGIG (reference sequence). V dropped 2 bases and J dropped 0 bases, with 14 bases sitting between them. The CDR3 sequence is CAWSSGGSDSNQPQHF. The CDR3, as DNA: TGTGCCTGGAGTAGCGGGGGGTCTGATAGCAATCAGCCCCAGCATTTT.

The chain is built from TRBV7-2 and TRBJ2-7; 7 nucleotides line up with TRBD2. The CDR3 spans 13 residues. Germline CDR1 reads SGHTA; CDR2 reads FQGNSA. V lost 1 base to trimming and J lost 7 bases; unmatched junction nucleotides: 4. The DNA for the CDR3 is TGTGCCAGCAGCTTAGTGGACGGGAGGGAGCAGTACTTC. The encoded protein is CASSLVDGREQYF.

On this clone itself: This same CDR3 is encoded by further DNA sequences in the sample. The chain joins TRBV7-2 to TRBJ2-3; 9 bases match TRBD2. This CDR3 has 15 amino acids. J gave up 3 bases and V 0 bases, and 1 base lay outside the gene matches. The germline gives CDR1 SGHTA, CDR2 FQGNSA. CDR3 DNA: TGTGCCAGCAGCTTAGCTAGCGGGGGAACAGATACGCAGTATTTT. Translating it yields CASSLASGGTDTQYF.

As DNA, the CDR3 is TGTGCCCTACAGGGGCTCACCCCTATATCGTATGGCTACACCTTC. Translating it yields CALQGLTPISYGYTF. The rearrangement joins TRBV30 to TRBJ1-2; 7 bases match TRBD1. The CDR3 spans 15 residues. J was trimmed by 5 bases and V by 8 bases; bases with no gene match: 17. Germline loops: CDR1 GTSNPN, CDR2 SVGIG (reference sequence).

The sample holds a few counts of this clone. This chain joins TRBV29-1 and TRBJ2-7; 8 bases map to TRBD1. Germline values: CDR1 SQVTM, CDR2 ANQGSEA. Trimming cost V 8 bases and J 0 bases; bases outside gene matches: 9. There are 14 residues in the CDR3. The CDR3 loop is CSTLTGASSYEQYF. The CDR3 DNA sequence: TGCAGCACCTTGACAGGGGCCAGCTCCTACGAGCAGTACTTC.

The rearrangement links TRBV19 to TRBJ1-1, with 7 bases lining up with TRBD1. Germline CDR1 and CDR2: LNHDA and SQIVND (reference sequence). Trimming removed 7 bases from V and 8 bases from J; junction bases left unmatched: 1. CDR3 length: 10 amino acids. The CDR3 region is CASKTGEAFF. In nucleotides, the CDR3 is TGTGCCAGTAAGACAGGGGAAGCTTTCTTT.

This clone was observed a handful of times. The rearrangement uses TRBV14 and TRBJ2-6; D is perhaps TRBD2 (5 bases). Germline values: CDR1 SGHDN, CDR2 FVKESK. V lost 1 base to trimming and J lost 0 bases, with 10 bases between them. The CDR3 runs 17 residues. For the CDR3, the DNA is TGTGCCAGCAGCCAAGTCGGACTCCCCTCTGGGGCCAACGTCCTGACTTTC. As protein: CASSQVGLPSGANVLTF.

The V call is TRBV7-3, the J call TRBJ1-1; TRBD1 might be the D (6 bases). CDR3 length: 13 residues. Trimming removed 5 bases at V and 4 bases at J, with 11 bases between. The germline V gene encodes CDR1 SGHTA and CDR2 FQGTGA. This CDR3 reads CASSQQGSTEAFF. The CDR3 DNA reads TGTGCCAGCAGCCAACAGGGTAGCACTGAAGCTTTCTTT.

Worth noting for this clone: This CDR3 is also generated by other DNA sequences in the sample. The chain uses TRBV5-4 and TRBJ2-7; D is possibly TRBD1 (6 bases). The V gene's germline CDR1 is SGHNT and CDR2 YYREEE (reference sequence). The CDR3 has 13 amino acids. V dropped 0 bases and J dropped 2 bases, with 6 bases sitting between them. CDR3 amino acids: CASSLDRAYEQYF. CDR3 nucleotide sequence: TGTGCCAGCAGCTTGGACAGGGCCTACGAGCAGTACTTC.

This chain connects TRBV21-1 to TRBJ2-7; the table's D call, TRBD2, was not checked against the DNA. TRBV21-1 is a documented pseudogene. The CDR3 length is 13 residues. The CDR3 coding sequence is TGTGCCCGGGGTCGGGGGTTCTCCTACGAGCAGTACTTC. This sequence encodes CARGRGFSYEQYF.

In this sample, this clone turned up once. The J gene is TRBJ1-4, the V gene TRBV25-1; TRBD1 might be the D (5 bases). V lost 2 bases, J lost 6 bases, and 13 bases lay in between. The CDR3 loop spans 15 amino acids. Germline loops: CDR1 MGHDK, CDR2 SYGVNS. The CDR3 sequence: CASSEAQGGDEKLFF. CDR3 nucleotides: TGTGCCAGCAGTGAAGCTCAGGGCGGTGATGAAAAACTGTTTTTT. Full variable domain (missing parts from reference TRBV25-1 and TRBJ1-4): EADIYQTPRYLVIGTGKKITLECSQTMGHDKMYWYQQDPGMELHLIHYSYGVNSTEKGDLSSESTVSRIRTEHFPLTLESARPSHTSQYLCASSEAQGGDEKLFFGSGTQLSVL.

The chain carries TRBV7-9 and TRBJ1-1; D is possibly TRBD1 (6 bases). The CDR3 runs to 16 residues. Looked up from germline, CDR1 is SEHNR and CDR2 is FQNEAQ (reference sequence). Trimming removed 5 bases from V and 1 base from J, with 17 bases in between. CDR3 sequence reads: CASSGPGTRPNTEAFF. In DNA, the CDR3 is TGTGCCAGCAGCGGTCCCGGGACACGGCCGAACACTGAAGCTTTCTTT.

This clone was seen only a few times. J is TRBJ2-5 and V is TRBV9; weak D call: TRBD1 (6 bases). Trimming removed 0 bases at V and 5 bases at J, with 8 bases between. The CDR3 spans 13 residues. Germline lookup yields CDR1 SGDLS and CDR2 YYNGEE. The CDR3 DNA follows: TGTGCCAGCAGCGTAGCAGGGGAGGAGACCCAGTACTTC. Translating it yields CASSVAGEETQYF.

This chain joins TRBV4-1 and TRBJ2-1; 10 bases are a match to TRBD2. Trimming removed 4 bases from V and 0 bases from J; junction bases left unmatched: 15. Germline V gene lookup returns CDR1 MGHRA and CDR2 YSYEKL. The CDR3 consists of 20 residues. CDR3 residues: CASSPNQLAGIRSSYNEQFF. In nucleotides, the CDR3 is TGCGCCAGCAGCCCTAACCAACTAGCGGGAATCCGGAGCTCCTACAATGAGCAGTTCTTC.

The J gene is TRBJ1-4, the V gene TRBV9; 7 nucleotides align to TRBD1. This CDR3 region has 13 residues. Trimming removed 4 bases from V and 8 bases from J; junction bases left unmatched: 5. CDR1 and CDR2 (germline): SGDLS, YYNGEE. The CDR3 loop is CASSPDRDEKLFF. The CDR3, as DNA: TGTGCCAGCAGCCCTGACAGGGACGAAAAACTGTTTTTT.

The chain recombines TRBV5-1 with TRBJ2-5; no reliable D call. The ends were cut back, 2 bases at V and 5 bases at J, with 7 bases in the middle. CDR3 length: 12 amino acids. From germline, CDR1 is SGHRS and CDR2 YFSETQ. The CDR3 nucleotides read TGCGCCAGCAGCTTTCCTTCGGAGACCCAGTACTTC. Translated, it gives CASSFPSETQYF.

This clone has more than one count but fewer than ten. This chain uses TRBV29-1 with TRBJ2-7; a possible D gene is TRBD2 (6 bases). Per the germline V gene, CDR1 is SQVTM and CDR2 is ANQGSEA. CDR3 size: 12 residues. Trimming removed 6 bases at V and 2 bases at J, with 11 bases between. CDR3 DNA: TGCAGCGTATCGGGAGACCCCTACGAGCAGTACTTC. Its protein product is CSVSGDPYEQYF.

This chain connects TRBV10-3 to TRBJ2-5; 9 bases are a match to TRBD1. Germline CDR1 ENHRY, CDR2 SYGVKD. The CDR3 has 13 amino acids. V shed 8 bases, J shed 1 base, and the junction held 2 bases outside the gene matches. The CDR3 loop is CAIQDRGQETQYF. DNA of the CDR3: TGTGCCATCCAGGACAGGGGCCAAGAGACCCAGTACTTC.

This clone was seen a few times. V usage is TRBV5-1 and J usage is TRBJ1-2, with a tentative D call TRBD1 (6 bases). V lost 3 bases and J 4 bases, leaving 16 bases between the germline ends. The germline CDR1 and CDR2 sequences are SGHRS and YFSETQ. The CDR3 totals 15 residues. The CDR3 is CASSWGPAESYGYTF. In nucleotides, the CDR3 is TGCGCCAGCAGCTGGGGGCCGGCCGAAAGCTATGGCTACACCTTC.